Listed here is a single T cell receptor beta chain. The data originate from a study of T-cell reconstitution after alpha-beta-depleted transplantation in children. It was with unique molecular identifiers that the TCRbeta library was prepared. Using its own MiXCR run on the PCR reads, TCRdb lists one record per CDR3 protein. The data hold roughly 250,000 distinct CDR3 sequences, with roughly 8% observed a single time. With 3 bases removed from V and 3 bases from J, the gap between germline ends came to 18 bases. CDR1 is ENHRY and CDR2 is SYGVKD in the germline V gene. This CDR3 region has 16 residues.

This chain uses TRBV10-3 with TRBJ2-7; D assignment may be TRBD1 or TRBD2 (6 bases each). This specimen consisted of PBMCs, mostly from graft donor cells, obtained 180 days after TCRalphabeta/CD19-depleted stem cell transplant. This sequence originates from a male patient younger than 18 who had a stem cell transplant for acute lymphoblastic leukemia, so the T cells may come from the graft donor. This chain's CDR3 is CAISDGGEGPYYEQYF. Written as DNA, the CDR3 is TGTGCCATCAGTGACGGGGGCGAGGGACCCTACTACGAGCAGTACTTC.